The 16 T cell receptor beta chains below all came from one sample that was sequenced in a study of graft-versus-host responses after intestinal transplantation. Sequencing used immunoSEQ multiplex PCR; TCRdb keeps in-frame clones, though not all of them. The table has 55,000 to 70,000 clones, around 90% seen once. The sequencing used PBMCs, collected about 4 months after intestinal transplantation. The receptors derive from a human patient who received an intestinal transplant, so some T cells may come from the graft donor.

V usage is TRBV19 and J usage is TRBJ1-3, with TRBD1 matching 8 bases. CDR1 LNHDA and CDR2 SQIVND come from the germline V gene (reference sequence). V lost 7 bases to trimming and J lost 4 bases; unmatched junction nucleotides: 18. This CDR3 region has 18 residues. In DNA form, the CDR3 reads TGTGCCAGTATCCCCGACAGGGGCCCCCGAAAGGGAGGAAACACCATATATTTT. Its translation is CASIPDRGPRKGGNTIYF.

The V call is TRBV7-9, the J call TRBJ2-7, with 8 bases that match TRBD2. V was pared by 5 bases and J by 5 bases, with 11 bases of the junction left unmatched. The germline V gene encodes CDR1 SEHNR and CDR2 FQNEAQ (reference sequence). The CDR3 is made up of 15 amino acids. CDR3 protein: CASSGGTSRFDEQYF. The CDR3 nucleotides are TGTGCCAGCAGCGGCGGGACTAGTCGTTTCGACGAGCAGTACTTC.

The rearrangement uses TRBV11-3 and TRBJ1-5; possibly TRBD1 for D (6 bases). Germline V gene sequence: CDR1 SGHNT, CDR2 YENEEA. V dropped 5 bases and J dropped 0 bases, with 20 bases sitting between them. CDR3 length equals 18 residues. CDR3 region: CASSDKGGLTYSNQPQHF. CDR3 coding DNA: TGTGCCAGCAGCGATAAAGGGGGACTAACCTATAGCAATCAGCCCCAGCATTTT.

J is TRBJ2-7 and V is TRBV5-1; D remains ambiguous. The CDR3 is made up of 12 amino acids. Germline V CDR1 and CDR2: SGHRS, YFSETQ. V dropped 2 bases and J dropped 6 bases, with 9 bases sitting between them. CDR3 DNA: TGCGCCAGCAGCTTAGAAGGGCTCGAGCAGTACTTC. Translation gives CASSLEGLEQYF.

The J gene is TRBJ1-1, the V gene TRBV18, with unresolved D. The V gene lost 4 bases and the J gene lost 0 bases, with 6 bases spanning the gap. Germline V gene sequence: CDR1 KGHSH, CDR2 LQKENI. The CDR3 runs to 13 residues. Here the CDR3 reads CASSRGLNTEAFF. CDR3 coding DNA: TGTGCCAGCTCACGAGGGTTGAACACTGAAGCTTTCTTT.

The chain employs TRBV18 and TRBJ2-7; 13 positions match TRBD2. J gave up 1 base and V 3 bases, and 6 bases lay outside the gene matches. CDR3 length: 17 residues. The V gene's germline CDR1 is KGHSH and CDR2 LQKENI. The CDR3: CASSPGTSGIVSYEQYF. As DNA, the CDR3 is TGTGCCAGCTCACCGGGGACTAGCGGGATTGTATCCTACGAGCAGTACTTC.

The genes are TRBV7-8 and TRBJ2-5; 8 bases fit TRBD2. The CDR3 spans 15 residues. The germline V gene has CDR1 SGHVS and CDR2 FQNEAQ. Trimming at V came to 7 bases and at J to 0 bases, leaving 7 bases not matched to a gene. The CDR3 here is CASTPGGGNQETQYF. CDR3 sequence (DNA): TGTGCCAGCACCCCCGGGGGGGGGAACCAAGAGACCCAGTACTTC.

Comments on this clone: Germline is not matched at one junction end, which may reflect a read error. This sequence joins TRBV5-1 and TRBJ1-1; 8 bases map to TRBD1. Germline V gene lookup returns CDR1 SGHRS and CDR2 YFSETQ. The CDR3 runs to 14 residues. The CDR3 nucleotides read TGCGCCAGCAGCGCGTTGGGACAGGACACTGAAGCTCTCTTT. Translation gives CASSALGQDTEALF.

CDR3 DNA sequence: TGTGCCAGCAGACTTTTAGCAGCCTCAAAGGCCTATGGCTACACCTTC. Translation: CASRLLAASKAYGYTF. The chain recombines TRBV11-2 with TRBJ1-2; D unresolved. The CDR3 runs 16 residues. CDR1 and CDR2 from the germline V gene are SGHAT and FQNNGV. V was trimmed by 6 bases and J by 4 bases, leaving 21 bases between them.

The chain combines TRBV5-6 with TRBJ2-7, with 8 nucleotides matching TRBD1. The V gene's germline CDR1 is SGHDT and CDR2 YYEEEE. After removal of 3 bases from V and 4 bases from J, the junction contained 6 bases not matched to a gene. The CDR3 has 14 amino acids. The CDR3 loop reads CASSSATGEYEQYF. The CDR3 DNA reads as TGTGCCAGCAGCTCCGCGACAGGGGAGTACGAGCAGTACTTC.

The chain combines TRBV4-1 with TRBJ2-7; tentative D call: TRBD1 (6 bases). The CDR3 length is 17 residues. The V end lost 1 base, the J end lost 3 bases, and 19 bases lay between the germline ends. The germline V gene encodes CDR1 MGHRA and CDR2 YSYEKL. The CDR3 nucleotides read TGCGCCAGCAGCCAAGCCGCCCCGGGACACCCAGACTACGAGCAGTACTTC. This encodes CASSQAAPGHPDYEQYF.

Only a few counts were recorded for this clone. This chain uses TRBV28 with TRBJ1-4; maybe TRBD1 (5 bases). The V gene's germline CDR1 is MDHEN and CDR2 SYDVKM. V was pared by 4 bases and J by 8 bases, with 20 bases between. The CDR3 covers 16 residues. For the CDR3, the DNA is TGTGCCAGCAGTTCTTCAGAGGTGTGGGGGAAGGAAAAACTGTTTTTT. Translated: CASSSSEVWGKEKLFF.

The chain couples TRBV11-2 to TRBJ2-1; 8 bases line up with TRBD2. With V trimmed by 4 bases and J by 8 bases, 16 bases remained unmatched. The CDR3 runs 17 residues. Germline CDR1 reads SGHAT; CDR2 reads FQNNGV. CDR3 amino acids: CASSSLFRGRGAHEQFF. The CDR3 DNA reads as TGTGCCAGCAGCTCCCTCTTTCGTGGGCGGGGGGCCCATGAGCAGTTCTTC.

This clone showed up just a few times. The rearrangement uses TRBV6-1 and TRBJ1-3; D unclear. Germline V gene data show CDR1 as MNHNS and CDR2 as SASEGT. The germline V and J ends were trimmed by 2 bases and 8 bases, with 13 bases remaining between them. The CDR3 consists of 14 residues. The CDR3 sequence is CASSELWGGYTIYF. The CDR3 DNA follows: TGTGCCAGCAGTGAATTGTGGGGAGGGTACACCATATATTTT.

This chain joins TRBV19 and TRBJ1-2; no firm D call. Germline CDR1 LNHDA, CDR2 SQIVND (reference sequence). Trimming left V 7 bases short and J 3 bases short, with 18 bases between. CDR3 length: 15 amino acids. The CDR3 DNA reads TGTGCCAGTAACCCTTACGAGGGAAACCACTATGGCTACACCTTC. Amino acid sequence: CASNPYEGNHYGYTF.

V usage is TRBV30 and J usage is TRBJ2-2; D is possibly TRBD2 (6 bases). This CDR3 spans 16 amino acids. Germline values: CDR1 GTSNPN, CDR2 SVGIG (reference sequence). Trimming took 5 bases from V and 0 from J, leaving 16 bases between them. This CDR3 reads CAWEGGDRSNTGELFF. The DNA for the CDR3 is TGTGCCTGGGAGGGAGGAGACAGATCGAACACCGGGGAGCTGTTTTTT.